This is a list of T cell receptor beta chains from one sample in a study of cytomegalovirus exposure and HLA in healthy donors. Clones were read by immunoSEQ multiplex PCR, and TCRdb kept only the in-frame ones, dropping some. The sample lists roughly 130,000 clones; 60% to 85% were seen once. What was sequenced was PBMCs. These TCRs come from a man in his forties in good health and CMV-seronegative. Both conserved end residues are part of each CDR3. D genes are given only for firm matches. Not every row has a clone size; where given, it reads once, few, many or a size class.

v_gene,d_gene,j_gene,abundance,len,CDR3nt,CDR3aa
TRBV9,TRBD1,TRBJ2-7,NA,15,TGTGCCAGCAGCGCTACAGGGGGCAACGACTACGAGCAGTACTTC,CASSATGGNDYEQYF
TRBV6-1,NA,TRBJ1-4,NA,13,TGTGCCAGCAGGGGCCCTGCGGGTGAAAAACTGTTTTTT,CASRGPAGEKLFF
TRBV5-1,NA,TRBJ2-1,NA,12,TGCGCCAGCAGCTATCTTAGCAATGAGCAGTTCTTC,CASSYLSNEQFF
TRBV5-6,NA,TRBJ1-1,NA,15,TGTGCCAGCAGCCTCCTCCCGACAGAGAACACTGAAGCTTTCTTT,CASSLLPTENTEAFF
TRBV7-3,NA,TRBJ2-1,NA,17,TGTGCCAGCAGCTTAACGCATGGGCAGGGGGGCTACAATGAGCAGTTCTTC,CASSLTHGQGGYNEQFF
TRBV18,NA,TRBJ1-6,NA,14,TGTGCCAGTCTGGAAAGCGGGGGGAATTCACCCCTCCACTTT,CASLESGGNSPLHF
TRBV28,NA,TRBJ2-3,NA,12,TGTGCCAGCAGTTTAGAACTTCATACGCAGTATTTT,CASSLELHTQYF
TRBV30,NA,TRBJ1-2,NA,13,TGTGCCTGGAGTGTGGGGCAGGGAATTGGCTACACCTTC,CAWSVGQGIGYTF
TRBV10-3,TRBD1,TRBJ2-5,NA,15,TGTGCCATCAGAGACAGGGGTGGGGAGCAAGAGACCCAGTACTTC,CAIRDRGGEQETQYF
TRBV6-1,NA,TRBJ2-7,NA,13,TGTGCCAGCAGTGAGGGGAGGAGTTACGAGCAGTACTTC,CASSEGRSYEQYF
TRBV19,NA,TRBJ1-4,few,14,TGTGCCACCGCGAGGGAGGGCGGGCATGAAAAACTGTTTTTT,CATAREGGHEKLFF
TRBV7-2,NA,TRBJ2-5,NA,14,TGTGCCAGCAGCTTACTAGCTGTTCAAGAGACCCAGTACTTC,CASSLLAVQETQYF
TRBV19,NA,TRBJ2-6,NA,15,TGTGCCAGTAGTATAGGGAGCTCTGGGGCCAACGTCCTGACTTTC,CASSIGSSGANVLTF
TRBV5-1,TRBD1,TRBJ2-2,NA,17,TGCGCCAGCAGCTTGGGCCGACAGGGAACGAACACCGGGGAGCTGTTTTTT,CASSLGRQGTNTGELFF
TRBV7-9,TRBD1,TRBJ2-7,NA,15,TGTGCCAGCAGCTCGCCGGACAGGGGGGCCTACGAGCAGTACTTC,CASSSPDRGAYEQYF
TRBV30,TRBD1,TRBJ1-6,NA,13,TGTGCCTGGGCCGGGACAGGGGGCTCACCCCTCCACTTT,CAWAGTGGSPLHF
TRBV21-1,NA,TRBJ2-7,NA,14,TGTGCCAGCAGCAAAGTTGACTCCTCCTGCGAGCAGTACTTC,CASSKVDSSCEQYF
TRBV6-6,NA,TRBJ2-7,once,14,TGTGCCAGCACGCCCCTGCAGGGACTCTACGAGCAGTACTTC,CASTPLQGLYEQYF
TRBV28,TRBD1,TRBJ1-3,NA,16,TGTGCCAGCACCCACCCCAGGGGGACGGCTGGAAACACCATATATTTT,CASTHPRGTAGNTIYF